This TCR beta chain came from a study of regulatory T cells in long-lasting Graves disease. Study observations and caveats: Peripheral blood, not thyroid tissue, was the sole material studied. Patients with persistent disease showed a bias toward TRBV28, TRBJ1-2 and TRBJ2-5.

Time point specified: persistent/refractory GD, antithyroid drugs over 5 years with positive TRAb. Scientists built the TCR library using RNA that was extracted from PBMCs. This clonotype has at least ten counts. The antigen is unknown. The CDR3 totals 14 residues. V lost 2 bases and J 6 bases, leaving 13 bases between the germline ends. CDR3 regions were amplified by Arm-PCR using iRepertoire HTBI primers to build TCR beta libraries. In TCRdb, the multiplex PCR reads were re-called with MiXCR into one record per CDR3 protein. In the table there are 500,000 to 800,000 distinct CDR3 sequences, about 32% of which are singletons.

This TCR derives from a female donor with Graves disease. The gene calls are TRBV12-3 or TRBV12-4 and TRBJ1-1, with D possibly being TRBD1 (6 bases). This sample comprised peripheral blood mononuclear cells (PBMCs), obtained when the disease was refractory, from a patient treated with antithyroid drugs. CDR3 protein: CASSLRGAQAEAFF. DNA for the CDR3: TGTGCCAGCAGTTTAAGGGGGGCGCAGGCTGAAGCTTTCTTT.